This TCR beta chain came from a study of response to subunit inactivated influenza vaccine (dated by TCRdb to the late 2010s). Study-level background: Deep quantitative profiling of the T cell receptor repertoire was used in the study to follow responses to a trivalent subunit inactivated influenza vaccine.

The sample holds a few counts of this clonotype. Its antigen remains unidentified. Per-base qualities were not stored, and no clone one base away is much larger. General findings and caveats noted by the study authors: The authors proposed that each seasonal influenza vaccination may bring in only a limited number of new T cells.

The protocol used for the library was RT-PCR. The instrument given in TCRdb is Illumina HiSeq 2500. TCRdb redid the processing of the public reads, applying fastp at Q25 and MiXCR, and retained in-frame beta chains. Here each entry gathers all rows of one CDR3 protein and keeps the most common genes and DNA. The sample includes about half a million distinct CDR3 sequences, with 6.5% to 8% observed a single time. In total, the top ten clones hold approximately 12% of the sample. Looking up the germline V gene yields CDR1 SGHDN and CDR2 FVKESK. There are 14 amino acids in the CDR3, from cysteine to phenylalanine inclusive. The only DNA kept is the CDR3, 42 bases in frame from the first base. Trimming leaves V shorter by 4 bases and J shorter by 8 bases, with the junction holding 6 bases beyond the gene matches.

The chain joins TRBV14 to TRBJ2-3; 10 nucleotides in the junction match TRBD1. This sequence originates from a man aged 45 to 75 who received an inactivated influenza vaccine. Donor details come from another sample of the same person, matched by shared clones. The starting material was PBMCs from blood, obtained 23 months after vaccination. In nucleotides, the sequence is TGTGCCAGCAGCCCGAGACAGGGGGCGTCTACGCAGTATTTT. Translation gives CASSPRQGASTQYF.